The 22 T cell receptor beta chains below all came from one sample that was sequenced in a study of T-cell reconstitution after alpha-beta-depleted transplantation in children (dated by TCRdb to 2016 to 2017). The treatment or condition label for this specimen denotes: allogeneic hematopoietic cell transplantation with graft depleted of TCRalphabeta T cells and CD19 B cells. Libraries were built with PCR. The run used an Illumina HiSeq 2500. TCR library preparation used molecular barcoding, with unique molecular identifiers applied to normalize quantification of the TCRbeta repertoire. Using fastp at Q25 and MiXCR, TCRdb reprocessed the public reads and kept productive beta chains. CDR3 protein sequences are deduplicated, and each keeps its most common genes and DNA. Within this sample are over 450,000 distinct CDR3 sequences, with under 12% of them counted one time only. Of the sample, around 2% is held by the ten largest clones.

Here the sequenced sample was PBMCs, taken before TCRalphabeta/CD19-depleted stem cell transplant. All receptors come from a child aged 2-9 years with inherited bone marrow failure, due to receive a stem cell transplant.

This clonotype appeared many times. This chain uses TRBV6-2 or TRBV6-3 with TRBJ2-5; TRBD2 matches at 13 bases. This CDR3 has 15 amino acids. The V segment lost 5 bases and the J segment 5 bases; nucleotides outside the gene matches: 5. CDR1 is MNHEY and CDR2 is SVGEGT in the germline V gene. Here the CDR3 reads CASSLLAGGLETQYF. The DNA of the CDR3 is TGTGCCAGCAGTCTACTAGCGGGAGGGCTGGAGACCCAGTACTTC.

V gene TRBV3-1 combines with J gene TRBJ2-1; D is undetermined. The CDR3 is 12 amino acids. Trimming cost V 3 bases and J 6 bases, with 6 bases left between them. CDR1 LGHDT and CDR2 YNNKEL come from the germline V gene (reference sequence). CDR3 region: CASSQVRNEQFF. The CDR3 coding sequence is TGTGCCAGCAGCCAGGTCCGCAATGAGCAGTTCTTC.

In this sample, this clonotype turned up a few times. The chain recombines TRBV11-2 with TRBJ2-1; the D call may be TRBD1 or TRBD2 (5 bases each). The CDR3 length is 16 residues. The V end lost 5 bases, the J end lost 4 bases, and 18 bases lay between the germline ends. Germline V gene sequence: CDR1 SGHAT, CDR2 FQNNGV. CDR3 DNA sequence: TGTGCCAGCAGCCCCCCCCTGGGGACGGATTACAATGAGCAGTTCTTC. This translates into CASSPPLGTDYNEQFF.

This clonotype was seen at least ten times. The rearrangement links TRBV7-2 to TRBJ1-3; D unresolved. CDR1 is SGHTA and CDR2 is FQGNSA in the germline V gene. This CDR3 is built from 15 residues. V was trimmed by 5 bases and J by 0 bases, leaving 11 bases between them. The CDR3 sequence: CASSALGNSGNTIYF. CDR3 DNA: TGTGCCAGCAGCGCTCTGGGAAACTCTGGAAACACCATATATTTT.

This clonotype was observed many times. This CDR3 reads CASSWGRQGSYEQYF. CDR3 DNA: TGTGCCAGCAGTTGGGGACGCCAGGGCTCCTACGAGCAGTACTTC. V and J are TRBV6-5 and TRBJ2-7; D tentatively reads TRBD1 or TRBD2 (5 bases each). There are 15 residues in the CDR3. Germline V gene data show CDR1 as MNHEY and CDR2 as SVGAGI. V was clipped by 4 bases and J by 0 bases, with 13 bases between them.

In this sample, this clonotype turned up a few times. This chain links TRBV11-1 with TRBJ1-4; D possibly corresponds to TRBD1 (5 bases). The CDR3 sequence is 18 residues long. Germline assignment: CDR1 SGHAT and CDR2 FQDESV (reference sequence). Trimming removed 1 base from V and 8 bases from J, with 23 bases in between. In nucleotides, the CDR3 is TGTGCCAGCAGCTTAGGACGATCCACGGGGCTCTCGAGGGAAAAACTGTTTTTT. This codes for CASSLGRSTGLSREKLFF.

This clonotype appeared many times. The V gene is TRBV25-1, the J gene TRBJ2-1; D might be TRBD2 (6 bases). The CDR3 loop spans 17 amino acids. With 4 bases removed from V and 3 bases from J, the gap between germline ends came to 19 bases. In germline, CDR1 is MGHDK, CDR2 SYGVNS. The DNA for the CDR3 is TGTGCCAGCAGTGCACAAAAGGGGACTGAGGACTACAATGAGCAGTTCTTC. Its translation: CASSAQKGTEDYNEQFF.

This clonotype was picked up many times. The CDR3 region has the DNA TGCGCCAGCAGCCAAACAGGTCCCGGGGAGCTGTTTTTT. Its protein product is CASSQTGPGELFF. V gene TRBV4-3 combines with J gene TRBJ2-2; tentative D call: TRBD1 (5 bases). The ends were cut back, 2 bases at V and 6 bases at J, with 7 bases in the middle. The CDR3 sequence is 13 residues long. Germline-derived CDR1 and CDR2 are LGHNA and YSLEER.

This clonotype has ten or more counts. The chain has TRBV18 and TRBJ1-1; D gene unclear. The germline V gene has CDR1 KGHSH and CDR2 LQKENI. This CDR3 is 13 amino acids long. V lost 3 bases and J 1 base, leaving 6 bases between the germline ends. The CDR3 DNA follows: TGTGCCAGCTCACCGCGGCCGAACACTGAAGCTTTCTTT. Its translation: CASSPRPNTEAFF.

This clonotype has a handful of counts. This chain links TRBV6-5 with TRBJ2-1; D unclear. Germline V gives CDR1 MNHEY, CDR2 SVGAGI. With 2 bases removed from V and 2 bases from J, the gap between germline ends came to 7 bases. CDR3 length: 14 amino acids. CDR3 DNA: TGTGCCAGCAGTTACGACGGAACCTACAATGAGCAGTTCTTC. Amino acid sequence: CASSYDGTYNEQFF.

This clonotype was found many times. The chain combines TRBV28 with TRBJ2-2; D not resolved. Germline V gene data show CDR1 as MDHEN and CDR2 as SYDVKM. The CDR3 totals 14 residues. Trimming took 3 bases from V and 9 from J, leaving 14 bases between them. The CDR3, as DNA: TGTGCCAGCAGTTTTCCCGCCCGGCAGCGGGAGCTGTTTTTT. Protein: CASSFPARQRELFF.

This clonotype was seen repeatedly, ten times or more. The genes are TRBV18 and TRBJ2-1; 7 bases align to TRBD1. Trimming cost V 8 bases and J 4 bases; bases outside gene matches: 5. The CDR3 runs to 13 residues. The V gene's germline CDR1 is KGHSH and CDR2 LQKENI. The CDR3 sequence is CASSLQGYNEQFF. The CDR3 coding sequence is TGTGCCAGCAGCTTACAGGGGTACAATGAGCAGTTCTTC.

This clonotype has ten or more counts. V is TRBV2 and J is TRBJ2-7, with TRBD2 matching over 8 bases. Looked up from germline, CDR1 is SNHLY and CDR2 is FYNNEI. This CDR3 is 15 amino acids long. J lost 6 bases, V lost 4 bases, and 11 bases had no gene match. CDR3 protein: CASSGTDGLAGEQYF. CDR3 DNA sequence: TGTGCCAGCAGTGGGACAGACGGACTAGCCGGCGAGCAGTACTTC.

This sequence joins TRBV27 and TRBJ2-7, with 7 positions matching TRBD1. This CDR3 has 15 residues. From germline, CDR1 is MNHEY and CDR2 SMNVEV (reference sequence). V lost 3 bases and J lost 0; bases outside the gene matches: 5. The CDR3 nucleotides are TGTGCCAGCAGTTTTACAGGGGCGGGCTCCTACGAGCAGTACTTC. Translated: CASSFTGAGSYEQYF.

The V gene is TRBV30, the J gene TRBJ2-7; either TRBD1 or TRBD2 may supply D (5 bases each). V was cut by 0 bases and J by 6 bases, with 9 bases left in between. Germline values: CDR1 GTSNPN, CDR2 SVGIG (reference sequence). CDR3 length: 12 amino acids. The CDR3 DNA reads TGTGCCTGGAGTGTGACCGGGGCCGAGCAGTACTTC. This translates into CAWSVTGAEQYF.

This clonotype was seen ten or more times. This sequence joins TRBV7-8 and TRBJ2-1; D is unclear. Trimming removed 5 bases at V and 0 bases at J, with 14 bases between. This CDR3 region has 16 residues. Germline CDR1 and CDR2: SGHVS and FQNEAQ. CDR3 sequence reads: CASSAIWESSYNEQFF. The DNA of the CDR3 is TGTGCCAGCAGCGCCATCTGGGAAAGCTCCTACAATGAGCAGTTCTTC.

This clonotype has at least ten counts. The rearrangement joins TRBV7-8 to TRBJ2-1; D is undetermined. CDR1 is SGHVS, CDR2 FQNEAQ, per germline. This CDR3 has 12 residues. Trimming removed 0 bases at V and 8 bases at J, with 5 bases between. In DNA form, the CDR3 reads TGTGCCAGCAGCTTAGCGATTTATGAGCAGTTCTTC. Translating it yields CASSLAIYEQFF.

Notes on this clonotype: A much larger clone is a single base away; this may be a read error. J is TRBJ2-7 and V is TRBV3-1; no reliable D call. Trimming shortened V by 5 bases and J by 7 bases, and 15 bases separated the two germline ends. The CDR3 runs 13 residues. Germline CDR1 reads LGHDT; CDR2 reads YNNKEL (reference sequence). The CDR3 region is CASSLVGAWEQYF. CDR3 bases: TGTGCCAGCAGCTTAGTGGGTGCCTGGGAGCAGTACTTC.

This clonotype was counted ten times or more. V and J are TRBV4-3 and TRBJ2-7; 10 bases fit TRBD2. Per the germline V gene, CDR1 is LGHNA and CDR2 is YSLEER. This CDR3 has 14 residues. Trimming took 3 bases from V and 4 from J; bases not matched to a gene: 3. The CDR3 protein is CASSHRTSGYEQYF. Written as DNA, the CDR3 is TGCGCCAGCAGCCATCGGACTAGCGGATACGAGCAGTACTTC.

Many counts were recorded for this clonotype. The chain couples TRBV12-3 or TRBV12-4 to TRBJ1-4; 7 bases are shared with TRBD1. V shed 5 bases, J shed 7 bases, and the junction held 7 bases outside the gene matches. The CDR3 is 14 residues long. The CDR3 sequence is CASSLTGRGEKLFF. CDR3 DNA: TGTGCCAGCAGTCTGACAGGGCGGGGTGAAAAACTGTTTTTT.

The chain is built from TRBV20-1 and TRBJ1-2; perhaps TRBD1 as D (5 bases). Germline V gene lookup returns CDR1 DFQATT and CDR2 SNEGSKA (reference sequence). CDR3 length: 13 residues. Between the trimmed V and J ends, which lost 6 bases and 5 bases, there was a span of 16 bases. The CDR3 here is CSARKDTQYGYTF. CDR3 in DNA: TGCAGTGCAAGGAAGGACACCCAATATGGCTACACCTTC.

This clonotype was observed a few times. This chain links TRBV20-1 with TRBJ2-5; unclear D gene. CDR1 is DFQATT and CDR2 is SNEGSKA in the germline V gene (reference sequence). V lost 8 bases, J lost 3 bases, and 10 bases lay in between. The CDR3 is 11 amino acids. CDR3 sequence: CSPWREETQYF. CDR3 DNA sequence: TGCAGTCCTTGGCGCGAAGAGACCCAGTACTTC.